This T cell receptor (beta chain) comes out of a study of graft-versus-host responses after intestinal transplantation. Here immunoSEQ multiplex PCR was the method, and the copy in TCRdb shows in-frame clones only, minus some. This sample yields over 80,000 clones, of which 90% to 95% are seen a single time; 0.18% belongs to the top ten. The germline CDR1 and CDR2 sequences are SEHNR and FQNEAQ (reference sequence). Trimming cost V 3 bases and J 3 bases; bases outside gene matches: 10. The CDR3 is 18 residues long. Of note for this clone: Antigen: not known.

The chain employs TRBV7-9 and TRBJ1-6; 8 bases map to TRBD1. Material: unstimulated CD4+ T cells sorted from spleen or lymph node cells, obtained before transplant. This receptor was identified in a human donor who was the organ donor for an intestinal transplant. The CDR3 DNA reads TGTGCCAGCAGCTTTGACAGGGGCCGCTCCGTCTATAATTCACCCCTCCACTTT. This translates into CASSFDRGRSVYNSPLHF.